These 11 T cell receptor beta chains share one sample of origin, sequenced in a study of T cell responses to AZD1222 COVID-19 vaccine. Sequenced by immunoSEQ multiplex PCR; TCRdb stores in-frame clones only, minus some. The table shows more than 80,000 clones, with 80% to 90% occurring only once. The sequencing used peripheral blood, collected on day 0 of AZD1222 vaccination. The receptors stem from an adult in good health.

V and J are TRBV5-1 and TRBJ2-2, with D maybe TRBD2 (5 bases). V was cut by 1 base and J by 4 bases, with 11 bases left in between. The CDR3 runs to 15 residues. Germline lookup yields CDR1 SGHRS and CDR2 YFSETQ. DNA for the CDR3: TGCGCCAGCAGCTTGTTGGAGACTATCACCGGGGAGCTGTTTTTT. Translated, it gives CASSLLETITGELFF. The full variable domain, rest sourced from reference TRBV5-1 and TRBJ2-2, is KAGVTQTPRYLIKTRGQQVTLSCSPISGHRSVSWYQQTPGQGLQFLFEYFSETQRNKGNFPGRFSGRQFSNSRSEMNVSTLELGDSALYLCASSLLETITGELFFGEGSRLTVL.

This clone has more than one count but fewer than ten. V gene TRBV19 combines with J gene TRBJ1-2; D possibly corresponds to TRBD1 (6 bases). Germline loops: CDR1 LNHDA, CDR2 SQIVND (reference sequence). This CDR3 is built from 14 residues. V lost 5 bases to trimming and J lost 4 bases, with 14 bases between them. CDR3 DNA: TGTGCCAGTAGTCCCAACAGGGCCCTCTATGGCTACACCTTC. As protein: CASSPNRALYGYTF.

The genes are TRBV4-1 and TRBJ1-1; D gene unclear. The V and J ends lost 4 bases and 4 bases respectively, with 10 bases between them. The CDR3 is 13 residues long. Germline-derived CDR1 and CDR2 are MGHRA and YSYEKL. The CDR3 bases are TGCGCCAGCAGCCGATGGATGAGCACTGAAGCTTTCTTT. Residues: CASSRWMSTEAFF.

This clone was seen a single time. J is TRBJ2-7 and V is TRBV28, with D possibly matching TRBD1 (6 bases). The CDR3 has 15 amino acids. Per the germline V gene, CDR1 is MDHEN and CDR2 is SYDVKM. V was cut by 7 bases and J by 0 bases, with 16 bases left in between. DNA of the CDR3: TGTGCCAGCAACACGGCCGGGACAAACTCCTACGAGCAGTACTTC. Translating gives CASNTAGTNSYEQYF.

The chain carries TRBV19 and TRBJ2-1, with 7 bases matching TRBD2. This CDR3 contains 17 residues. V dropped 3 bases and J dropped 2; count of bases not matched to a gene: 10. Germline CDR1 reads LNHDA; CDR2 reads SQIVND (reference sequence). CDR3 sequence (DNA): TGTGCCAGTAGTATCGGGGGGACCCATGTTCCCTACAATGAGCAGTTCTTC. Its protein product is CASSIGGTHVPYNEQFF.

This clone was found once. J is TRBJ2-1 and V is TRBV6-5; 9 nucleotides line up with TRBD2. Germline trimming cut 4 bases from V and 3 bases from J; bases unmatched to any gene: 4. Germline V gene data show CDR1 as MNHEY and CDR2 as SVGAGI. This CDR3 contains 15 residues. The DNA for the CDR3 is TGTGCCAGCAGTTCGAGCGGGAGGAACTACAATGAGCAGTTCTTC. The encoded protein is CASSSSGRNYNEQFF.

This chain joins TRBV5-1 and TRBJ2-2; TRBD1 agrees at 9 bases. Germline CDR1 and CDR2: SGHRS and YFSETQ. The V segment lost 1 base and the J segment 4 bases; nucleotides outside the gene matches: 5. The CDR3 length is 16 residues. The CDR3 reads CASSLRTGAITGELFF. The CDR3 nucleotides are TGCGCCAGCAGCTTGAGGACAGGGGCCATCACCGGGGAGCTGTTTTTT.

The V and J genes are TRBV18 and TRBJ2-7, with 15 bases fitting TRBD2. Germline loops: CDR1 KGHSH, CDR2 LQKENI. With V trimmed by 3 bases and J by 5 bases, 5 bases remained unmatched. This CDR3 has 16 residues. As DNA, the CDR3 is TGTGCCAGCTCACCGCGGACTAGCGGGGGGGCCAACGAGCAGTACTTC. It yields the protein CASSPRTSGGANEQYF.

This rearrangement joins TRBV7-9 to TRBJ1-5; no definite D call. The V gene lost 3 bases and the J gene lost 4 bases, with 10 bases spanning the gap. This CDR3 comprises 14 residues. The V gene's germline CDR1 is SEHNR and CDR2 FQNEAQ (reference sequence). CDR3 DNA: TGTGCCAGCAGCTTGGGCAGCCAAAATCAGCCCCAGCATTTT. The encoded protein is CASSLGSQNQPQHF.

This clone was recorded once. V usage is TRBV6-6 and J usage is TRBJ1-6, with D maybe TRBD1 (6 bases). Germline CDR1 MNHNY, CDR2 SVGAGI (reference sequence). V shed 7 bases and J shed 5 bases, with 9 bases lying between them. The CDR3 contains 13 residues. The CDR3 is CASKRQDNSPLHF. CDR3 DNA sequence: TGTGCCAGCAAAAGACAGGATAATTCACCCCTCCACTTT.

The chain has TRBV7-9 and TRBJ1-3; D remains unclear. The CDR3 has 15 amino acids. Germline V gene lookup returns CDR1 SEHNR and CDR2 FQNEAQ (reference sequence). V was trimmed by 2 bases and J by 0 bases, leaving 8 bases between them. CDR3 protein: CASSLTAFSGNTIYF. CDR3 bases: TGTGCCAGCAGCTTAACAGCCTTCTCTGGAAACACCATATATTTT.